This note documents a single T cell receptor (beta chain) sequence. Its target is not known. Germline loops: CDR1 KGHSH, CDR2 LQKENI. The CDR3 loop spans 16 amino acids. V shed 3 bases and J shed 4 bases, with 16 bases lying between them. This sample stems from a study of cytotoxic CD8 clonotypes in ibrutinib-treated CLL. Study background: Responses: some 25 partial, 2 complete; after median approximately 70 months, about 15 stayed remitted, about twelve progressed. Per sample, productive templates averaged 255,043 and productive rearrangements averaged approximately 90,000. Overall study findings and caveats: Clonality was higher at ibrutinib response and returned toward baseline at progression.

Sequencing used immunoSEQ multiplex PCR; TCRdb keeps in-frame clones, though not all of them. The sample holds 300,000 to 400,000 clones, about 61% seen once. Library input was 1.5 to 2 micrograms of DNA from cryopreserved PBMCs. Sequenced material: PBMCs, taken after 36 months of ibrutinib treatment. The rearrangement links TRBV18 to TRBJ1-5, with D possibly TRBD1 on 5 matching bases. This receptor was obtained from a human donor with chronic lymphocytic leukemia. CDR3 region: CASSPGGTAGNQPQHF. The CDR3 coding sequence is TGTGCCAGCTCACCCGGGGGAACAGCCGGGAATCAGCCCCAGCATTTT.